The 10 T cell receptor beta chains given below trace back to one sample, sequenced in a study of T cells after yellow fever vaccination. MiXCR was run by TCRdb on the 5' RACE reads, yielding one entry per CDR3 protein. The sample carries nearly 350,000 distinct CDR3 sequences, roughly 8.3% recorded once. This sample comprised PBMCs, obtained about 41 days after the first yellow fever vaccination. These receptors originate from a man between 18 and 29 years old who received the YFV17D yellow fever vaccine.

This chain uses TRBV15 with TRBJ2-7; TRBD2 aligns across 12 bases. V was pared by 3 bases and J by 4 bases, with 19 bases of the junction left unmatched. The CDR3 runs to 20 residues. Germline lookup yields CDR1 LNHNV and CDR2 YYDKDF (reference sequence). CDR3 nucleotides: TGTGCCACCAGCAGGTCTGGGGTGACTAGCGGGGGCCCACCTTCTTACGAGCAGTACTTC. It encodes CATSRSGVTSGGPPSYEQYF.

This clonotype appeared a few times. CDR3: CASSLLGGADTIYF. DNA of the CDR3: TGTGCCAGCAGTTTGCTCGGCGGAGCGGACACCATATATTTT. The chain joins TRBV12-3 or TRBV12-4 to TRBJ1-3; the D is unclear. V was trimmed by 3 bases and J by 8 bases, leaving 14 bases between them. The CDR3 is 14 amino acids.

This clonotype was found a few times. V gene TRBV9 combines with J gene TRBJ1-6; D call uncertain. This CDR3 is 14 amino acids long. Trimming pared 2 bases from V and 11 bases from J, leaving 14 bases between. The germline CDR1 and CDR2 sequences are SGDLS and YYNGEE. The CDR3 DNA sequence: TGTGCCAGCAGCGTGGCGGGTACGGAAACACCCCTCCACTTT. Protein product: CASSVAGTETPLHF.

The chain couples TRBV7-2 to TRBJ2-3, with 8 bases identical to TRBD2. The CDR3 runs to 14 residues. Per germline, CDR1 SGHTA and CDR2 FQGNSA. V was clipped by 3 bases and J by 6 bases; unmatched bases: 5. This CDR3 is CASSLGLVGDTQYF. The CDR3 coding sequence is TGTGCCAGCAGCTTGGGACTAGTAGGGGATACGCAGTATTTT. The full variable domain, in which reference TRBV7-2 and TRBJ2-3 provide the parts outside the CDR3, is GAGVSQSPSNKVTEKGKDVELRCDPISGHTALYWYRQSLGQGLEFLIYFQGNSAPDKSGLPSDRFSAERTGGSVSTLTIQRTQQEDSAVYLCASSLGLVGDTQYFGPGTRLTVL.

This clonotype occurred many times. The rearrangement links TRBV7-2 to TRBJ1-5; D unresolved. V dropped 1 base and J dropped 1 base, with 11 bases sitting between them. Germline V lookup: CDR1 SGHTA, CDR2 FQGNSA. The CDR3 sequence is 16 residues long. The CDR3 DNA reads TGTGCCAGCAGCTTAGGAGGGCCGGGGAGCAATCAGCCCCAGCATTTT. This sequence encodes CASSLGGPGSNQPQHF.

The chain couples TRBV6-1 to TRBJ2-7; 10 bases are a match to TRBD1. Germline V gene data show CDR1 as MNHNS and CDR2 as SASEGT. V was clipped by 6 bases and J by 5 bases; unmatched bases: 10. This CDR3 has 15 residues. The CDR3 DNA sequence: TGTGCCAGCAGCCCGTCCTCCGGGACAGGGGACGAGCAGTACTTC. Amino acid sequence: CASSPSSGTGDEQYF.

This clonotype appeared a few times. This chain uses TRBV7-2 with TRBJ2-5; D might be TRBD1 or TRBD2, each matching 5 bases. The V end lost 2 bases, the J end lost 1 base, and 11 bases lay between the germline ends. The CDR3 is made up of 15 amino acids. In germline, CDR1 is SGHTA, CDR2 FQGNSA. CDR3 DNA: TGTGCCAGCAGCTTACAGGGACGGACCCAAGAGACCCAGTACTTC. Translating it yields CASSLQGRTQETQYF.

J is TRBJ1-4 and V is TRBV5-1; D unresolved. V shed 5 bases and J shed 8 bases, with 10 bases lying between them. The CDR3 has 12 amino acids. Per the germline V gene, CDR1 is SGHRS and CDR2 is YFSETQ. CDR3 protein: CASSSWEEKLFF. For the CDR3, the DNA is TGCGCCAGCAGTTCATGGGAAGAAAAACTGTTTTTT.

This chain uses TRBV13 with TRBJ2-5; D unresolved. CDR1 and CDR2 from the germline V gene are PRHDT and FYEKMQ (reference sequence). The CDR3 length is 16 residues. V shed 3 bases and J shed 0 bases, with 14 bases lying between them. The CDR3 DNA reads TGTGCCAGCAGCTTCGGGTACGCAGCGTACCAAGAGACCCAGTACTTC. Residues: CASSFGYAAYQETQYF.

The gene calls are TRBV7-3 and TRBJ2-1; D remains ambiguous. Germline V lookup: CDR1 SGHTA, CDR2 FQGTGA. Trimming pared 2 bases from V and 5 bases from J, leaving 16 bases between. This CDR3 comprises 16 residues. The chain's CDR3 is CASSLLGVSIHNEQFF. The CDR3 DNA reads as TGTGCCAGCAGCTTACTTGGAGTGAGTATCCACAATGAGCAGTTCTTC. Full variable domain (remainder filled in from reference TRBV7-3 and TRBJ2-1): GAGVSQTPSNKVTEKGKYVELRCDPISGHTALYWYRQSLGQGPEFLIYFQGTGAADDSGLPNDRFFAVRPEGSVSTLKIQRTERGDSAVYLCASSLLGVSIHNEQFFGPGTRLTVL.